This T cell receptor beta chain came from a study of OX40 agonist ivuxolimab in advanced cancers. Whole-study context: A mean age of around 66 years, range roughly 20 to 79, was recorded, and approximately 79% were male.

Trimming pared 0 bases from V and 4 bases from J, leaving 21 bases between. The germline gives CDR1 SGHRS, CDR2 YFSETQ. This CDR3 spans 18 amino acids. Sequencing was performed with immunoSEQ multiplex PCR; in TCRdb, only in-frame clones are kept and a portion is missing. Here the sample spans 75,000 to 80,000 clones, 80% to 90% being singletons. Broader study findings: Certain nonresponders likewise exhibited a low normalized T-cell clonal expansion. Clonal expansion by week 6 occurred in CD4+ and CD8+ blood T cells (at 0.1 to 3.0 mg/kg).

Comments on this clone: Its specificity is unknown.

The sequence derives from an adult with an advanced solid tumor such as melanoma, head and neck, liver or kidney cancer. V and J are TRBV5-1 and TRBJ2-3; TRBD2 might be the D (5 bases). The input for sequencing was CD4+ or CD8+ T cells sorted from blood, taken in a trial of the OX40 agonist ivuxolimab. The CDR3 DNA is TGCGCCAGCAGCTTGGAGGGCGGGTTGTGGTTGAGGGCAGATACGCAGTATTTT. Translating it yields CASSLEGGLWLRADTQYF.